Presented here are 10 T cell receptor beta chains from one specimen sequenced in a study of CD8 T cells in ankylosing spondylitis (TCRdb year 2017). Broad study findings and their caveats: A TCR beta motif made up of several highly homologous amino acid variants appeared to be characteristic of blood from ankylosing spondylitis patients.

To prepare the library, 5' RACE was applied. Sequencing was performed on an Illumina HiSeq 2500. The raw public reads went through TCRdb reprocessing: fastp at Q25, MiXCR clone calling, in-frame beta chains kept. Every CDR3 protein is listed once, alongside the most common genes and DNA of its rows. The sample data list more than 650,000 distinct CDR3 sequences, and approximately 12% of these were observed just once. Roughly 0.51% of the sample comes from the top ten. No antigen has been identified for these receptors. The sequenced sample was blood, either unsorted or a sorted T cell fraction (not recorded which). Receptors originate from a male donor with ankylosing spondylitis.

The chain uses TRBV18 and TRBJ1-4; TRBD1 is a possible D gene (5 bases). Germline CDR1 and CDR2: KGHSH and LQKENI. CDR3 length equals 13 residues. The V gene lost 4 bases and the J gene lost 7 bases, with 10 bases spanning the gap. The DNA for the CDR3 is TGTGCCAGCTCACGAGGGACCAGTGAAAAACTGTTTTTT. It yields the protein CASSRGTSEKLFF.

This chain links TRBV5-1 with TRBJ2-5; D may be TRBD1 (5 bases). Germline V lookup: CDR1 SGHRS, CDR2 YFSETQ. V was trimmed by 7 bases and J by 5 bases, leaving 18 bases between them. The CDR3 sequence is 14 residues long. The CDR3 loop is CASVQTTASETQYF. DNA for the CDR3: TGCGCCAGCGTCCAAACGACAGCTTCGGAGACCCAGTACTTC. Full variable domain (remainder filled in from reference TRBV5-1 and TRBJ2-5): KAGVTQTPRYLIKTRGQQVTLSCSPISGHRSVSWYQQTPGQGLQFLFEYFSETQRNKGNFPGRFSGRQFSNSRSEMNVSTLELGDSALYLCASVQTTASETQYFGPGTRLLVL.

This chain links TRBV29-1 with TRBJ1-2; a possible D gene is TRBD1 (5 bases). Trimming stripped 5 bases from V and 3 bases from J, with 13 bases between. The CDR3 spans 13 residues. The germline V gene encodes CDR1 SQVTM and CDR2 ANQGSEA. The CDR3 loop is CSVNTGGDYGYTF. The CDR3 coding sequence is TGCAGCGTTAATACCGGGGGGGACTATGGCTACACCTTC.

The V and J genes are TRBV9 and TRBJ2-1; D uncertain. From germline, CDR1 is SGDLS and CDR2 YYNGEE. Trimming cost V 4 bases and J 6 bases, with 14 bases left between them. The CDR3 is made up of 14 amino acids. This chain's CDR3 is CASSPRAAVNEQFF. The CDR3 DNA is TGTGCCAGCAGCCCCCGGGCGGCAGTCAATGAGCAGTTCTTC.

In its sample, this clonotype was seen a few times. This chain links TRBV10-3 with TRBJ2-7, with D maybe TRBD2 (6 bases). Germline loops: CDR1 ENHRY, CDR2 SYGVKD. This CDR3 has 13 residues. The V and J ends lost 7 bases and 4 bases respectively, with 14 bases between them. The CDR3 loop is CAITGVDLYEQYF. CDR3 DNA: TGTGCCATCACGGGGGTAGACCTATACGAGCAGTACTTC.

In its sample, this clonotype was seen a few times. The J gene is TRBJ2-7, the V gene TRBV7-3, with D perhaps TRBD1 (5 bases). This CDR3 comprises 14 residues. V lost 1 base and J 3 bases, leaving 10 bases between the germline ends. Looked up from germline, CDR1 is SGHTA and CDR2 is FQGTGA. DNA for the CDR3: TGTGCCAGCAGCTTAATGGCAGGGAACTACGAGCAGTACTTC. This translates into CASSLMAGNYEQYF.

The table lists this clonotype with a few counts. The CDR3 here is CSARDTFQGAFTF. CDR3 nucleotides: TGCAGTGCTAGAGATACTTTTCAGGGTGCCTTCACCTTC. The chain is built from TRBV20-1 and TRBJ1-2; TRBD1 is a possible D gene (5 bases). Per the germline V gene, CDR1 is DFQATT and CDR2 is SNEGSKA (reference sequence). Trimming took 0 bases from V and 13 from J, leaving 18 bases between them. This CDR3 is 13 amino acids long.

A note on this clonotype: The junction differs from germline at one of its ends, possibly a read error. The J gene is TRBJ2-7, the V gene TRBV29-1; D unclear. Germline loops: CDR1 SQVTM, CDR2 ANQGSEA. CDR3 length: 13 residues. The CDR3 here is CSVEGNYWNEQYF. In DNA form, the CDR3 reads TGCAGCGTGGAAGGTAATTATTGGAACGAGCAGTACTTC.

The chain employs TRBV20-1 and TRBJ2-1; D gene uncertain. The length of the CDR3 is 13 residues. Germline-derived CDR1 and CDR2 are DFQATT and SNEGSKA (reference sequence). Trimming removed 0 bases from V and 5 bases from J, with 8 bases in between. CDR3 in amino acids: CSARDRHHNEQFF. CDR3 DNA: TGCAGTGCTAGAGATCGGCACCACAATGAGCAGTTCTTC.

The rearrangement links TRBV6-6 to TRBJ1-2; possible D gene TRBD1, 5 bases. Germline CDR1 and CDR2: MNHNY and SVGAGI (reference sequence). This CDR3 has 13 amino acids. The V gene lost 7 bases and the J gene lost 3 bases, with 12 bases spanning the gap. The DNA for the CDR3 is TGTGCCAGCAACCAGGGCGGCGACTATGGCTACACCTTC. Translation gives CASNQGGDYGYTF.